The next 2 T cell receptor beta chains were all read from a single sample in a study of beta chain features in type 1 diabetes (dated by TCRdb to between 2017 and 2018). Overall results and qualifications from the work: Type 1 diabetes patients showed a moderate but significant shortening of TCRB CDR3 length in all four CD4+ subsets.

To prepare the library, the immunoSEQ multiplex PCR assay was applied. All of the isolated RNA was reverse transcribed with the High Capacity cDNA Reverse Transcription Kit, so expressed TCRB transcripts were sequenced. The source is immuneACCESS, and TCRdb retained only in-frame sequences with V and J called. Part of the clones is not carried over; for the studies checked, unresolved V genes explain less than half of this, and the remainder is unexplained. The sample table lists a few hundred thousand clones, 14% of them with a count of one. The top ten clonotypes cover about 0.017% of the sample. These receptors are not linked to any known antigen. Specimen: naive CD4+ T cells from blood. Reading the label with the study, this specimen's cell subset or site is: true naive CD4+ T cells. The receptors derive from a young man with type 1 diabetes.

A few counts support this clone. This chain joins TRBV27 and TRBJ2-7; TRBD1 aligns across 10 bases. V dropped 4 bases and J dropped 7; count of bases not matched to a gene: 7. This CDR3 has 14 residues. CDR1 and CDR2 from the germline V gene are MNHEY and SMNVEV (reference sequence). The DNA for the CDR3 is TGTGCCAGCAGTTCCGGGACAGGGGAAGGGGAGCAGTACTTC. It translates to CASSSGTGEGEQYF.

There are a few counts of this clone. The V call is TRBV28, the J call TRBJ2-5; TRBD2 might be the D (5 bases). The germline CDR1 and CDR2 sequences are MDHEN and SYDVKM. The length of the CDR3 is 13 residues. The V gene lost 3 bases and the J gene lost 4 bases, with 9 bases spanning the gap. CDR3 sequence: CASSFSAGETQYF. Written as DNA, the CDR3 is TGTGCCAGCAGTTTTAGCGCAGGAGAGACCCAGTACTTC.